This T cell receptor beta chain was identified during a study of cytomegalovirus exposure and HLA in healthy donors. Whole-study findings and limits: Owing to their indistinguishability, certain V segments, notably TRBV6-2 and TRBV6-3, were excluded. A later analysis found TCR association rates differed by HLA locus, highest for DRB1 and lowest for HLA-C.

Primers: 60 Vbeta forward and 13 Jbeta reverse. The table came from immunoSEQ multiplex PCR; TCRdb's copy has only in-frame clones and leaves some out. The data show some 120,000 clones, 75% to 90% seen once. As regards this clone: Its antigen is still unknown.

Germline V gene data show CDR1 as SNHLY and CDR2 as FYNNEI. The CDR3 runs to 14 residues. V gave up 6 bases and J gave up 2 bases; unmatched junction bases: 5. This receptor was identified in a young man in good health and CMV-seropositive. The source material was PBMCs. The chain combines TRBV2 with TRBJ2-5; the match to TRBD2 covers 8 bases. CDR3 residues: CASRHGTSQETQYF. The CDR3 DNA reads TGTGCCAGCAGGCATGGGACTAGTCAAGAGACCCAGTACTTC.